The next 5 T cell receptor beta chains were all read from a single sample in a study of CD8 T cells in Susac syndrome. cDNA came from around 0.5 to 1 ug RNA primed by random hexamers. From the immunoSEQ multiplex PCR reads, TCRdb called clonotypes with MiXCR, one entry per CDR3 protein. The data show 160,000 or so distinct CDR3 sequences, with just under 97% seen just once and 0.15% held by the top ten. The specimen sequenced was CD8+ T cells from PBMCs. The receptors come from a human donor with multiple sclerosis.

The chain employs TRBV25-1 and TRBJ2-7; D perhaps matches TRBD2 (5 bases). This CDR3 has 12 amino acids. Trimming removed 4 bases at V and 4 bases at J, with 8 bases between. Germline CDR1 MGHDK, CDR2 SYGVNS. The CDR3 nucleotides read TGTGCCAGCAGTGGAGGGCTTTACGAGCAGTACTTC. It translates to CASSGGLYEQYF.

This clonotype appeared once. Here the CDR3 reads CATSRVGGSPTADTQYF. For the CDR3, the DNA is TGTGCCACCAGCAGAGTCGGGGGCAGCCCCACTGCAGATACGCAGTATTTT. The chain uses TRBV15 and TRBJ2-3; D may match TRBD1 or TRBD2 (6 bases each). Per the germline V gene, CDR1 is LNHNV and CDR2 is YYDKDF (reference sequence). V lost 1 base and J 4 bases, leaving 18 bases between the germline ends. CDR3 length equals 17 residues.

V and J are TRBV27 and TRBJ2-7; 7 nucleotides agree with TRBD1. This CDR3 has 13 amino acids. Per germline, CDR1 MNHEY and CDR2 SMNVEV (reference sequence). V lost 0 bases, J lost 7 bases, and 3 bases stayed unmatched. This CDR3 is CASSLSTGLEQYV. CDR3 in DNA: TGTGCCAGCAGTTTATCGACAGGGTTAGAGCAGTACGTC.

V usage is TRBV2 and J usage is TRBJ1-4; D remains ambiguous. The germline gives CDR1 SNHLY, CDR2 FYNNEI. The V end was cut by 2 bases, the J end by 3 bases, with 13 bases between. This CDR3 spans 16 amino acids. CDR3 coding DNA: TGTGCCAGCAGTGAACTAGGTTTCGGTTCTAATGAAAAACTGTTTTTT. This codes for CASSELGFGSNEKLFF.

This clonotype came up once. The chain combines TRBV4-2 with TRBJ2-3; possible D gene TRBD2, 7 bases. The V gene's germline CDR1 is LGHNA and CDR2 YNFKEQ. The germline V and J ends were trimmed by 4 bases and 2 bases, with 19 bases remaining between them. This CDR3 is built from 17 residues. The CDR3 bases are TGTGCCAGCAGCCCAACCGGCCGGGGGGCGATCACAGATACGCAGTATTTT. Protein product: CASSPTGRGAITDTQYF.